This T cell receptor beta chain appears in the sequencing data of a study of T cell clonotyping in hematopoietic cell transplantation. This clone was observed a few times. Its antigen is still unknown. Samples: about 28 days before transplant, then days 30, 100 and 180 after. The CDR3 has 15 residues. CDR1 is MGHRA and CDR2 is YSYEKL in the germline V gene. The ends were cut back, 3 bases at V and 2 bases at J, with 14 bases in the middle. Method: immunoSEQ multiplex PCR; TCRdb's copy keeps in-frame clones and lacks some. Here the sample spans several thousand clones, less than 30% being singletons. Regarding the study as a whole: Higher Inverse Simpson Index values in graft donor and pretransplant recipient predicted broader posttransplant TCR diversity. After transplant, recipient diversity fell while pathologically expanded clonotypes grew through day 180. Without cell sorting, CD4 versus CD8 contributions remain unresolved.

The rearrangement joins TRBV4-1 to TRBJ2-7; no reliable D call. This sequence was found in a male patient aged 35 to 55 who had an allogeneic stem cell transplant from an unrelated donor, so the T cells may come from the graft donor. Some clones in this sample may be carry-over from other donors' samples. The specimen comprised peripheral blood mononuclear cells, sampled 180 days after allogeneic stem cell transplant. CDR3 amino acids: CASSHPMSGTYEQYF. The CDR3 nucleotides are TGCGCCAGCAGCCATCCGATGAGTGGAACCTACGAGCAGTACTTC.